A selection of T cell receptor beta chains follows, all from one sample in a study of radiation and T cells in renal cell carcinoma. Method: immunoSEQ multiplex PCR; TCRdb's copy keeps in-frame clones and lacks some. The sample contains 19,000 or so clones, roughly three fifths of which appear only once. The sample here was tumor tissue, taken from a patient whose treatment was nephrectomy without radiotherapy. These receptors originate from a man aged 45-65 years with renal cell carcinoma. The CDR3 runs from the conserved cysteine through the conserved F or W. A D gene is named only where the DNA matches it firmly. Clone size is given for some rows only: seen once, a few or many times, or a class if the clone is expanded.

d_gene,v_gene,j_gene,abundance,CDR3nt,CDR3aa
NA,TRBV10-3,TRBJ1-1,few,TGTGCCATCAGTGACCAAAACAGGGCCACTGAAGCTTTCTTT,CAISDQNRATEAFF
NA,TRBV7-9,TRBJ1-1,NA,TGTGCCAGCAGCCCAGACGGGGCCAAAGCTTTCTTT,CASSPDGAKAFF
NA,TRBV6-6,TRBJ1-3,NA,TGTGCCAGCAGTTACCAAGCCAGGGGAACTGGAAACACCATATATTTT,CASSYQARGTGNTIYF
TRBD1,TRBV7-6,TRBJ2-7,NA,TGTGCCAGCAGCCCCGCCACGGGACAGGGGGCTGGCGAGCAGTACTTC,CASSPATGQGAGEQYF
TRBD2,TRBV27,TRBJ2-7,NA,TGTGCCAGCAGTCAGACTAGCGGTCTCCGCGAGCAGTACTTC,CASSQTSGLREQYF
TRBD2,TRBV5-6,TRBJ2-2,NA,TGTGCCAGCAGCAAAGGGACTAGCGGCCTCACCGGGGAGCTGTTTTTT,CASSKGTSGLTGELFF
NA,TRBV25-1,TRBJ1-1,NA,TGTGCCAGCAGTGAATATAAGGGGGGCACTGAAGCTTTCTTT,CASSEYKGGTEAFF
NA,TRBV5-1,TRBJ1-1,NA,TGCGCCAGCAGCTTGGTGCCAACGGGTTCTGAAGCTTTCTTT,CASSLVPTGSEAFF
NA,TRBV7-2,TRBJ1-3,few,TGTGCCAGCAGCTTAGAGATCCCGTATACCGCCTCTGGAAACACCATATATTTT,CASSLEIPYTASGNTIYF
NA,TRBV19,TRBJ2-5,NA,TGTGCCAGTAGTTTAAACAGGGCGAGGGAGACCCAGTACTTC,CASSLNRARETQYF
NA,TRBV7-8,TRBJ2-7,once,TGTGCCAGCAGCTTAGCGCAGGGGGAGCAGTACTTC,CASSLAQGEQYF
TRBD2,TRBV6-4,TRBJ2-1,NA,TGTGCCAGCAGTGACTCGACTAGCGGGAGCAATGAGCAGTTCTTC,CASSDSTSGSNEQFF
NA,TRBV9,TRBJ1-3,NA,TGTGCCAGCAGCGTAGCAGGCCAGAGGGCCTCTGGAAACACCATATATTTT,CASSVAGQRASGNTIYF
NA,TRBV19,TRBJ2-3,few,TGTGCCAGTAGTTTGTCCCAGATGGGCGGTACTACGCAGTATTTT,CASSLSQMGGTTQYF
NA,TRBV7-9,TRBJ1-6,few,TGTGCCAGCAGCTTAGGGCGGACCTTTTCACCCCTCCACTTT,CASSLGRTFSPLHF
NA,TRBV7-8,TRBJ2-2,NA,TGTGCCAGCAGCTTAAGGACAGACAACACCGGGGAGCTGTTTTTT,CASSLRTDNTGELFF
TRBD1,TRBV6-5,TRBJ1-1,NA,TGTGCCAGCAGTTCCCGGACAGGGTGGGCTTTCTTT,CASSSRTGWAFF
NA,TRBV4-1,TRBJ1-1,NA,TGCGCCAGCAGCCAGGGTGCGGGGAACATTGAAGCTTTCTTT,CASSQGAGNIEAFF
NA,TRBV19,TRBJ1-6,many,TGTGCCAGTACGTCTGGGGGTAACGGTAATTCACCCCTCCACTTT,CASTSGGNGNSPLHF
NA,TRBV9,TRBJ1-1,NA,TGTGCCAGCAGCGTAGCCGGGGACGGCCTTACTGAAGCTTTCTTT,CASSVAGDGLTEAFF
NA,TRBV28,TRBJ1-2,NA,TGTGCCAGCAGTTTAAGCAGGACCTATGGCTACACCTTC,CASSLSRTYGYTF
NA,TRBV7-9,TRBJ1-1,NA,TGTGCCAGCAGCTTAGCGCCGGGGGCCGACACTGAAGCTTTCTTT,CASSLAPGADTEAFF
TRBD1,TRBV5-1,TRBJ1-1,few,TGCGCCAGCAGCTTGGATGGACAGGGATACACTGAAGCTTTCTTT,CASSLDGQGYTEAFF
NA,TRBV5-8,TRBJ1-2,once,TGTGCCAGCAGCTACGTGGACAGCCCGTATGGCTACACCTTC,CASSYVDSPYGYTF
NA,TRBV6-5,TRBJ1-1,NA,TGTGCCAGCAGTTACGAGGAGAACACTGAAGCTTTCTTT,CASSYEENTEAFF
TRBD1,TRBV4-1,TRBJ2-7,NA,TGCGCCAGCAGCCAAGCAGGGGGCGCAGGATACGAGCAGTACTTC,CASSQAGGAGYEQYF
TRBD2,TRBV10-3,TRBJ2-1,NA,TGTGCCATCAGGGGGCAGGGAGCGGGGAATGAGCAGTTCTTC,CAIRGQGAGNEQFF
TRBD1,TRBV30,TRBJ2-7,NA,TGTGCCTGGAGCAGGGGGCAGGACTACGAGCAGTACTTC,CAWSRGQDYEQYF
NA,TRBV6-1,TRBJ2-5,once,TGTGCCAGCAGTCCCGGGGCCGCGGGGTTTACGACCCAGTACTTC,CASSPGAAGFTTQYF
NA,TRBV6-4,TRBJ1-1,few,TGTGCCAGCAGTGAGGAAAGATACACTGAAGCTTTCTTT,CASSEERYTEAFF
NA,TRBV5-1,TRBJ2-2,once,TGCGCCAGCAGCGAGACCGGGGAGCTGTTTTTT,CASSETGELFF
NA,TRBV18,TRBJ1-1,NA,TGTGCCAGCTCACGTTGGGACCGCTCTTCTGGCAGGGACACTGAAGCTTTCTTT,CASSRWDRSSGRDTEAFF
TRBD2,TRBV7-6,TRBJ2-2,NA,TGTGCCAGCAGCCATCCCAACCGACTAGCGGGAGGGAACACCGGGGAGCTGTTTTTT,CASSHPNRLAGGNTGELFF
NA,TRBV10-3,TRBJ1-6,NA,TGTGCCATCAGTGCACACGGGGAGGGTTCACCCCTCCACTTT,CAISAHGEGSPLHF
NA,TRBV27,TRBJ1-1,NA,TGTGCCACTCAGCCGGCAGGGGCCTTAAACACTGAAGCTTTCTTT,CATQPAGALNTEAFF
NA,TRBV21-1,TRBJ2-7,NA,TGTGCCAGTTTCCGGGACAGGGTAAGTGGCGAGCAGTACTTC,CASFRDRVSGEQYF
NA,TRBV4-2,TRBJ1-6,many,TGTGCCAGCAGCCCAGAGAAAGCGGATTCACCCCTCCACTTT,CASSPEKADSPLHF